The 8 T cell receptor beta chains in this list originate from one sample, sequenced in a study of blood T cell repertoires in COVID-19 (dated by TCRdb to the early 2020s). Library preparation employed the immunoSEQ multiplex PCR assay. TCRdb holds this immuneACCESS table with in-frame rearrangements only. Some clones are missing; in checked studies, unresolved V genes explain under half, and the rest has no known cause. This sample comprises about 67,000 clones, about 83% of them detected only once. The top ten clonotypes cover approximately 19% of the sample. Sequencing used peripheral blood. Source of these receptors: a woman of 80 years or more with acute or convalescent COVID-19.

The chain is built from TRBV5-1 and TRBJ2-5; 7 bases fit TRBD2. V shed 5 bases and J 4 bases; nucleotides not matched to a gene: 5. Germline V lookup: CDR1 SGHRS, CDR2 YFSETQ. CDR3 length equals 13 residues. The CDR3 loop reads CASRLAVLETQYF. Written as DNA, the CDR3 is TGCGCCAGCAGGCTAGCGGTACTAGAGACCCAGTACTTC.

DNA of the CDR3: TGTGCCAGCAGCTTGACAGGGGGGGACTATGGCTACACCTTC. Residues: CASSLTGGDYGYTF. The chain combines TRBV6-5 with TRBJ1-2, with 9 bases identical to TRBD1. The CDR3 is 14 amino acids. Trimming cost V 6 bases and J 3 bases; bases outside gene matches: 5. The germline V gene has CDR1 MNHEY and CDR2 SVGAGI.

This clone occurred a few times. The chain recombines TRBV6-4 with TRBJ2-3; 14 bases align to TRBD2. CDR1 is MRHNA and CDR2 is SNTAGT in the germline V gene. The CDR3 is 15 amino acids. V shed 6 bases, J shed 6 bases, and the junction held 5 bases outside the gene matches. The CDR3 coding sequence is TGTGCCAGCAGCCAGACTAGCGGGGGGGCGGATACGCAGTATTTT. Its translation is CASSQTSGGADTQYF.

The V call is TRBV7-9, the J call TRBJ1-5; the D gene is possibly TRBD1 (6 bases). Germline loops: CDR1 SEHNR, CDR2 FQNEAQ (reference sequence). V was clipped by 5 bases and J by 3 bases, with 20 bases between them. The CDR3 has 17 residues. The CDR3 spells CASSPGGRGLLNQPQHF. The DNA of the CDR3 is TGTGCCAGCAGCCCGGGGGGCAGGGGCCTCCTCAATCAGCCCCAGCATTTT.

The rearrangement joins TRBV28 to TRBJ2-1, with D unclear. CDR1 is MDHEN and CDR2 is SYDVKM in the germline V gene. V lost 2 bases, J lost 9 bases, and 5 bases lay in between. This CDR3 spans 11 amino acids. As DNA, the CDR3 is TGTGCCAGCAGTTTAGTCGGTGAGCAGTTCTTC. Protein product: CASSLVGEQFF.

The count of this clone is one. V gene TRBV3-1 (or the pseudogene TRBV3-2) combines with J gene TRBJ1-3, with D unclear. The length of the CDR3 is 13 residues. Trimming took off 2 bases at V and 0 bases at J, with 2 bases between the two ends. Germline V gives CDR1 LGHDT, CDR2 YNNKEL (reference sequence). The CDR3 protein is CASSQRSGNTIYF. CDR3 bases: TGTGCCAGCAGCCAACGCTCTGGAAACACCATATATTTT.

The rearrangement uses TRBV9 and TRBJ1-2; no clear D gene. Germline V gene sequence: CDR1 SGDLS, CDR2 YYNGEE. This CDR3 region has 14 residues. Between the trimmed V and J ends, which lost 0 bases and 2 bases, there was a span of 8 bases. The DNA of the CDR3 is TGTGCCAGCAGCGTAGCTGGAGGGAACTATGGCTACACCTTC. Translated, it gives CASSVAGGNYGYTF.

The rearrangement joins TRBV18 to TRBJ1-4, with 7 bases identical to TRBD1. Looked up from germline, CDR1 is KGHSH and CDR2 is LQKENI. This CDR3 contains 15 residues. V trimming: 5 bases; J trimming: 5 bases; junction bases outside the gene matches: 8. The CDR3 sequence: CASSEPGQPNEKLFF. CDR3 bases: TGTGCCAGCTCAGAACCGGGACAGCCAAATGAAAAACTGTTTTTT.